These 13 T cell receptor beta chains originate from one sample sequenced in a study of shared clonotypes between healthy human individuals. Measured with immunoSEQ multiplex PCR; TCRdb has only the in-frame clones, and not every one. The data hold approximately 710,000 clones, with about nine tenths observed a single time. Sequencing was carried out using memory CD8+ T cells from PBMCs. The subset was: CD45RO+ cells pooled with CCR7-negative TemRA cells. The receptor source for this set is a man between 18 and 35 years old in good health. Some clones in this sample may be carry-over from other donors' samples.

This chain uses TRBV4-2 with TRBJ1-2; D not certain. Germline V gene data show CDR1 as LGHNA and CDR2 as YNFKEQ. Trimming took off 0 bases at V and 4 bases at J, with 15 bases between the two ends. The CDR3 has 16 amino acids. Written as DNA, the CDR3 is TGTGCCAGCAGCCAAGAGGTCCACAGTCTTTTCTATGGCTACACCTTC. Translation gives CASSQEVHSLFYGYTF.

The chain carries TRBV15 and TRBJ1-2; 7 positions agree with TRBD1. Germline-derived CDR1 and CDR2 are LNHNV and YYDKDF (reference sequence). This CDR3 is 14 amino acids long. The V gene end was trimmed by 4 bases and the J gene end by 7 bases; junction bases not matched to a gene: 9. The CDR3 DNA is TGTGCCACCAGCACCAGGGGGTCTGACGGTGGCTACACCTTC. Translating gives CATSTRGSDGGYTF.

This sequence joins TRBV28 and TRBJ2-1; 13 nucleotides match TRBD2. V was pared by 6 bases and J by 5 bases, with 7 bases of the junction left unmatched. Germline CDR1 is MDHEN and CDR2 is SYDVKM. This CDR3 is 16 amino acids long. The DNA of the CDR3 is TGTGCCAGCAGAAGGGGACTAGCGGGATCTAACAATGAGCAGTTCTTC. Amino acid sequence: CASRRGLAGSNNEQFF.

V is TRBV5-8 and J is TRBJ2-1, with 7 bases aligning to TRBD2. Trimming took 4 bases from V and 2 from J; bases not matched to a gene: 9. Germline CDR1 and CDR2: SGHTS and YDEGEE. The CDR3 runs 16 residues. Written as DNA, the CDR3 is TGTGCCAGCAGCCCAGAGGCGGGGGAGGCCTACAATGAGCAGTTCTTC. Translated: CASSPEAGEAYNEQFF.

The chain has TRBV7-9 and TRBJ2-7, with TRBD1 matching over 9 bases. Germline-derived CDR1 and CDR2 are SEHNR and FQNEAQ (reference sequence). There are 15 residues in the CDR3. J gave up 5 bases and V 2 bases, and 7 bases lay outside the gene matches. As DNA, the CDR3 is TGTGCCAGCAGCTTATCGGGACAGGGAGGCCACGAGCAGTACTTC. It codes for CASSLSGQGGHEQYF.

The chain couples TRBV5-6 to TRBJ1-1; D is unresolved. Germline CDR1 reads SGHDT; CDR2 reads YYEEEE. Deletions cut 4 bases from V and 3 bases from J, with 10 bases between. This CDR3 spans 13 amino acids. CDR3 in DNA: TGTGCCAGCAGCCTCACTGGAGACACTGAAGCTTTCTTT. Amino acid sequence: CASSLTGDTEAFF.

The rearrangement joins TRBV14 to TRBJ2-7; no clear D gene. The CDR3 sequence is 11 residues long. Trimming left V 3 bases short and J 0 bases short, with 0 bases between. Germline lookup yields CDR1 SGHDN and CDR2 FVKESK. In DNA, the CDR3 is TGTGCCAGCAGCCACTCCTACGAGCAGTACTTC. Protein: CASSHSYEQYF.

The chain combines TRBV4-1 with TRBJ2-2; weak D call: TRBD2 (5 bases). The V end was cut by 1 base, the J end by 4 bases, with 13 bases between. Germline V gene data show CDR1 as MGHRA and CDR2 as YSYEKL. The CDR3 contains 16 residues. This chain's CDR3 is CASSQGRSAGTGELFF. The CDR3 region has the DNA TGCGCCAGCAGCCAAGGTAGGAGCGCGGGCACCGGGGAGCTGTTTTTT.

V is TRBV4-1 and J is TRBJ2-7; 8 bases match TRBD1. CDR3 length equals 17 residues. Trimming cost V 0 bases and J 0 bases; bases outside gene matches: 7. Germline V gene sequence: CDR1 MGHRA, CDR2 YSYEKL. The CDR3 sequence: CASSQEIGQGGSYEQYF. CDR3 nucleotides: TGCGCCAGCAGCCAAGAGATAGGACAGGGTGGCTCCTACGAGCAGTACTTC.

DNA of the CDR3: TGTGCCAGCAGCTTACCCCCAACGTTAGCGGGAGTAGGCAATGAGCAGTTCTTC. Amino acid sequence: CASSLPPTLAGVGNEQFF. The V and J genes are TRBV13 and TRBJ2-1; TRBD2 matches 9 bases. CDR3 length: 18 residues. With 2 bases clipped from V and 6 bases from J, the junction kept 14 bases outside the gene matches. Germline V gene lookup returns CDR1 PRHDT and CDR2 FYEKMQ (reference sequence).

The chain links TRBV30 to TRBJ1-2; the match to TRBD1 covers 8 bases. The J segment lost 3 bases and the V segment lost 5 bases, leaving 5 bases of the junction unmatched. Germline CDR1 is GTSNPN and CDR2 is SVGIG (reference sequence). The length of the CDR3 is 13 residues. The CDR3 spells CAWRPTGDYGYTF. CDR3 sequence (DNA): TGTGCCTGGCGACCGACAGGGGACTATGGCTACACCTTC.

This clone was recorded once. The rearrangement joins TRBV27 to TRBJ2-1; TRBD2 matches 11 bases. The V gene end was trimmed by 0 bases and the J gene end by 7 bases; junction bases not matched to a gene: 14. This CDR3 is 19 amino acids long. Germline V gene lookup returns CDR1 MNHEY and CDR2 SMNVEV (reference sequence). CDR3 sequence: CASSLSMRTSGLARNEQFF. As DNA, the CDR3 is TGTGCCAGCAGTTTATCGATGAGGACTAGCGGGCTAGCGAGGAATGAGCAGTTCTTC.

The rearrangement joins TRBV4-3 to TRBJ2-1; 9 bases align to TRBD2. Germline CDR1 is LGHNA and CDR2 is YSLEER. V was pared by 3 bases and J by 6 bases, with 9 bases of the junction left unmatched. This CDR3 is built from 16 residues. In nucleotides, the CDR3 is TGCGCCAGCAGCCACCCCTCCGGGACTAGCCCCAATGAGCAGTTCTTC. The encoded protein is CASSHPSGTSPNEQFF.